The sequence of this T cell receptor (beta chain) was determined in a study of vaccination effects on CD4 cells after COVID-19. The study's findings and limits: In the late period after vaccination, infection- and vaccine-induced clones contracted markedly.

Viral peptide pool expansion of antigen-specific CD4+ T cells preceded sequencing in the ViraFEST assay. Subsequent to 10 days of culture, CD4+ T cells were isolated. Documented for the person is a PCR-confirmed SARS-CoV-2 infection occurring between March and December 2020. Days 3 and 7 saw half the medium replaced with IL-2 medium. Unmatched junction bases numbered 2, after V lost 5 bases and J lost 4 bases. Germline values: CDR1 SGHAT, CDR2 FQNNGV. The CDR3 extends over 15 amino acids. Sequencing was performed with immunoSEQ multiplex PCR; in TCRdb, only in-frame clones are kept and a portion is missing. Of roughly 27,000 clones in the sample, 77% were seen once. A word on this clone: Its specificity is unknown.

The chain is built from TRBV11-2 and TRBJ2-1; TRBD2 agrees at 13 bases. This sequence originates from a human donor who had a prior SARS-CoV-2 infection. The input for sequencing was CD4+ T cells from PBMCs cultured with HCoV-NL63 spike peptides, taken before COVID-19 vaccination. In DNA, the CDR3 is TGTGCCAGCAGCGGGGGACTAGCGGGATACAATGAGCAGTTCTTC. This codes for CASSGGLAGYNEQFF.